Below, one T cell receptor (beta chain) is given with its context. Antigen specificity is unknown. The data were obtained in a study of T cell responses to AZD1222 COVID-19 vaccine. The study's findings and limits: Spike-wide vaccine-associated CD4 TCRs dominated at 160-218 and 743-854. Researchers took repertoire samples only after the peak T cell response had come.

CDR3 length: 14 amino acids. The germline V gene encodes CDR1 MNHEY and CDR2 SVGAGI. V trimming: 2 bases; J trimming: 5 bases; junction bases outside the gene matches: 5. Profiled with immunoSEQ multiplex PCR; TCRdb holds only in-frame clones, not every one. The repertoire holds about 83,000 clones, approximately 83% seen once, with more than 3% in the top ten. Researchers grouped second doses given at about 4 or about 12 weeks into one pool. The TCR comes from an adult who received the AZD1222 COVID-19 vaccine. The material was peripheral blood, obtained 28 days after the second AZD1222 dose. V and J are TRBV6-5 and TRBJ2-7, with 8 nucleotides matching TRBD1. This chain's CDR3 is CASSYPGQGNEQYF. CDR3 bases: TGTGCCAGCAGTTACCCCGGACAGGGCAACGAGCAGTACTTC.